The rows below give T cell receptor beta chains drawn from one sample of a study of identical twins. TCRdb ran MiXCR on the 5' RACE reads and lists one entry per CDR3 protein. The repertoire holds approximately 490,000 distinct CDR3 sequences, with around 22% as singletons. These sequences were also reported in another study, on yellow fever vaccine responses in identical twins.

The sample taken for sequencing was CD4+ T cells sorted from blood. These TCRs come from a woman under 30 in good health. CDR3s include the opening cysteine and the closing phenylalanine or tryptophan. Fields, in order: D gene, J gene, V gene, clone size, CDR3 DNA, CDR3 protein. A D gene is named only where the DNA matches it firmly. Only part of the rows carry a size: once, few, many, or a class if the clone is expanded.

NA	TRBJ1-1	TRBV12-3/TRBV12-4	NA	TGTGCCAGCAGTTTAGTGGAAGGGACTGAAGCTTTCTTT	CASSLVEGTEAFF
NA	TRBJ2-2	TRBV7-9	NA	TGTGCCAGCAGCTTAAGGGTAATAGCGGAAAACACCGGGGAGCTGTTTTTT	CASSLRVIAENTGELFF
NA	TRBJ2-3	TRBV20-1	NA	TGCAGTGCCAAGAGCGGGAGCACAGATACGCAGTATTTT	CSAKSGSTDTQYF
NA	TRBJ1-6	TRBV12-3/TRBV12-4	few	TGTGCCAGCAGGCCGGGAGACTATAATTCACCCCTCCACTTT	CASRPGDYNSPLHF
NA	TRBJ2-5	TRBV20-1	NA	TGCAGTGCTAGTTATAGGGCACAAGAGACCCAGTACTTC	CSASYRAQETQYF
NA	TRBJ2-2	TRBV5-4	NA	TGTGCCAGCAGCTCCCCGACCGTGAACACCGGGGAGCTGTTTTTT	CASSSPTVNTGELFF
NA	TRBJ2-7	TRBV5-4	NA	TGTGCCAGCAGCTTCCAAGATCCACCCTACGAGCAGTACTTC	CASSFQDPPYEQYF
NA	TRBJ1-6	TRBV27	NA	TGTGCCAGCAGCCCGACTGGGGCAGGGCCCCTCCACTTT	CASSPTGAGPLHF
NA	TRBJ2-7	TRBV20-1	few	TGCAGTGCTAGTGAGGTTTGGGGCGAGCAGTACTTC	CSASEVWGEQYF
NA	TRBJ2-1	TRBV7-3	NA	TGTGCCAGCAGCAGGGCCGGTGCCCTACGGAATGAGCAGTTCTTC	CASSRAGALRNEQFF
NA	TRBJ2-7	TRBV18	NA	TGTGCCAGCTCACCACCGTCTAGAAGATACGAGCAGTACTTC	CASSPPSRRYEQYF
TRBD2	TRBJ2-5	TRBV4-1	NA	TGCGCCAGCAGCCAGTCGGGACTAGCGGACCAAGAGACCCAGTACTTC	CASSQSGLADQETQYF
TRBD1	TRBJ1-1	TRBV12-3/TRBV12-4	NA	TGTGCCAGCAGCCGGGGACAGGCGAACACTGAAGCTTTCTTT	CASSRGQANTEAFF
NA	TRBJ1-5	TRBV7-2	NA	TGTGCCAGCAGCTTATCAGTTCTTAAGAATCAGCCCCAGCATTTT	CASSLSVLKNQPQHF
NA	TRBJ1-5	TRBV20-1	few	TGCAGTGCTAGTCCCAGAGGAGGCAATCAGCCCCAGCATTTT	CSASPRGGNQPQHF
NA	TRBJ1-5	TRBV12-3/TRBV12-4	many	TGTGCCAGCAGTTTCGGTCAAAATCAGCCCCAGCATTTT	CASSFGQNQPQHF
TRBD2	TRBJ2-5	TRBV20-1	few	TGCAGTGCTCGGCGGGAGGGCCGTGAGACCCAGTACTTC	CSARREGRETQYF
NA	TRBJ2-2	TRBV5-1	few	TGCGCCAGCAGCTTGGAAGGCCGGGGGCCCGGGGAGCTGTTTTTT	CASSLEGRGPGELFF
NA	TRBJ1-1	TRBV27	few	TGTGCCAGCAGTTGGTCGGGAGGGGGATATGAAGCTTTCTTT	CASSWSGGGYEAFF
TRBD2	TRBJ2-5	TRBV15	NA	TGTGCCACCAGCACCGACCTAGCGGGGGGTGGAGGGACCCAGTACTTC	CATSTDLAGGGGTQYF
TRBD1	TRBJ2-1	TRBV9	once	TGTGCCAGCAGCCCTCCTCCGGGACAGGGACATGAGCAGTTCTTC	CASSPPPGQGHEQFF
NA	TRBJ1-1	TRBV12-3/TRBV12-4	NA	TGTGCCAGCAGAATATCGGGGGAAGCTTTCTTT	CASRISGEAFF
NA	TRBJ2-5	TRBV6-6	NA	TGTGCCAGCAGTTATCTGGACACTCCGACCCAGTACTTC	CASSYLDTPTQYF
NA	TRBJ2-5	TRBV7-9	few	TGTGCCAGCAGCCTCAGGACCGAAGAGACCCAGTACTTC	CASSLRTEETQYF
TRBD1	TRBJ1-4	TRBV12-3/TRBV12-4	few	TGTGCCAGCAGTACTCGGACAGGGAGTTTGGAAAAACTGTTTTTT	CASSTRTGSLEKLFF
NA	TRBJ2-7	TRBV20-1	NA	TGCAGTGAAACAGGACTTTACGAGCAGTACTTC	CSETGLYEQYF
TRBD2	TRBJ2-4	TRBV5-6	NA	TGTGCCAGCAGATACGGGACTAGCGGGGGGGCCATTAACATTCAGTACTTC	CASRYGTSGGAINIQYF
TRBD2	TRBJ2-3	TRBV28	NA	TGTGCCAGCAGGGGTAGCGGGGGGGAAAATACGCAGTATTTT	CASRGSGGENTQYF